These 27 T cell receptor beta chains were sequenced from one sample in a study of T cell repertoires in cytomegalovirus infection. TCRdb reprocessed the reads with MiXCR, giving one entry per CDR3 protein. The repertoire holds about 260,000 distinct CDR3 sequences, with roughly 15% as singletons. The sequenced sample consisted of PBMCs. The origin of the receptors is a human donor in good health (CMV status not recorded). Some clones in this sample may be carry-over from other donors' samples.

The rearrangement links TRBV3-1 to TRBJ1-2, with a tentative D call TRBD1 (6 bases). V was pared by 5 bases and J by 4 bases, with 17 bases between. This CDR3 comprises 15 residues. Germline CDR1 and CDR2: LGHDT and YNNKEL (reference sequence). The CDR3 bases are TGTGCCAGCAGCTTCCGACAGGAGAAACCCTATGGCTACACCTTC. This translates into CASSFRQEKPYGYTF. The whole variable domain, filled in from reference TRBV3-1 and TRBJ1-2, reads DTAVSQTPKYLVTQMGNDKSIKCEQNLGHDTMYWYKQDSKKFLKIMFSYNNKELIINETVPNRFSPKSPDKAHLNLHINSLELGDSAVYFCASSFRQEKPYGYTFGSGTRLTVV.

This clonotype was recorded a few times. The genes are TRBV7-9 and TRBJ1-3; no definite D call. The CDR3 spans 15 residues. CDR1 and CDR2 (germline): SEHNR, FQNEAQ (reference sequence). V lost 1 base, J lost 0 bases, and 7 bases lay in between. CDR3 loop: CASSLVPDSGNTIYF. In DNA, the CDR3 is TGTGCCAGCAGCTTAGTGCCGGACTCTGGAAACACCATATATTTT.

This clonotype came up a few times. The chain carries TRBV7-4 and TRBJ1-6; perhaps TRBD1 as D (5 bases). V was cut by 4 bases and J by 9 bases, with 16 bases left in between. Germline CDR1 SGHVT, CDR2 SQSDAQ. The CDR3 is made up of 15 amino acids. CDR3 nucleotides: TGTGCCAGCAGCTCGACAGTGGTTTCCTCTTCACCCCTCCACTTT. The encoded protein is CASSSTVVSSSPLHF.

J is TRBJ1-1 and V is TRBV5-6; possible D gene TRBD1, 6 bases. The CDR3 runs to 13 residues. V gave up 0 bases and J gave up 6 bases, with 9 bases separating them. Germline V gene lookup returns CDR1 SGHDT and CDR2 YYEEEE. This chain's CDR3 is CASSLDRTAEAFF. The DNA for the CDR3 is TGTGCCAGCAGCTTGGACCGGACAGCTGAAGCTTTCTTT.

The rearrangement uses TRBV5-1 and TRBJ2-2; the D gene is possibly TRBD2 (6 bases). CDR3 length: 16 amino acids. CDR1 is SGHRS, CDR2 YFSETQ, per germline. Trimming removed 6 bases at V and 0 bases at J, with 15 bases between. For the CDR3, the DNA is TGCGCCAGCACCCTCACCCCGGGGGCGAACACCGGGGAGCTGTTTTTT. It encodes CASTLTPGANTGELFF.

This clonotype was seen repeatedly, ten times or more. The V and J genes are TRBV6-1 and TRBJ2-7; 9 nucleotides line up with TRBD2. Unmatched junction bases numbered 6, after V lost 5 bases and J lost 4 bases. Germline assignment: CDR1 MNHNS and CDR2 SASEGT. This CDR3 comprises 14 residues. The CDR3 protein is CASSKIAGAYEQYF. CDR3 nucleotides: TGTGCCAGCAGTAAAATAGCGGGAGCGTACGAGCAGTACTTC.

This clonotype has ten or more counts. The chain uses TRBV7-2 and TRBJ1-3; D remains ambiguous. Germline V CDR1 and CDR2: SGHTA, FQGNSA. Trimming shortened V by 4 bases and J by 0 bases, and 7 bases separated the two germline ends. This CDR3 has 14 residues. The CDR3 coding sequence is TGTGCCAGCAGCTACAAAGGCTCTGGAAACACCATATATTTT. Translating it yields CASSYKGSGNTIYF.

As for this clonotype: A much larger clone differs from this one at a single base, so this may be a read error. The rearrangement joins TRBV6-1 to TRBJ1-3, with 10 positions matching TRBD1. CDR1 is MNHNS, CDR2 SASEGT, per germline. This CDR3 is built from 16 residues. CDR3 region: CPSSSRGTGAGNTIYF. The DNA for the CDR3 is TGTCCCAGCAGTAGTCGAGGGACAGGGGCTGGAAACACCATATATTTT.

Regarding this clonotype: A much larger clonotype is one base distant, so this may be a read error. The chain is built from TRBV28 and TRBJ2-5, with D perhaps being TRBD1 or TRBD2 (6 bases each). CDR3 length: 12 amino acids. Trimming cost V 6 bases and J 10 bases, with 15 bases left between them. Germline V gene sequence: CDR1 MDHEN, CDR2 SYDVKM. CDR3 residues: CASRLNGGGQYF. The CDR3 nucleotides are TGTGCCAGCAGATTAAACGGAGGGGGCCAGTACTTC.

This clonotype was seen more than once but under ten times. The chain carries TRBV29-1 and TRBJ1-5; TRBD1 aligns across 7 bases. CDR3 length: 13 residues. Germline loops: CDR1 SQVTM, CDR2 ANQGSEA. The trim removed 7 bases at V and 6 bases at J, leaving 9 bases unmatched. CDR3 nucleotides: TGCAGCGCTAAGGGGGCGAAGGGTCAGCCCCAGCATTTT. As protein: CSAKGAKGQPQHF.

This clonotype has only a few counts. The V and J genes are TRBV20-1 and TRBJ2-5; 10 bases are shared with TRBD1. The ends lost 3 bases at V and 1 base at J; junction bases unmatched: 5. Germline CDR1 reads DFQATT; CDR2 reads SNEGSKA (reference sequence). The CDR3 runs 15 residues. The CDR3 bases are TGCAGTGCTAGGCTCGGGACAGGGGCCCAAGAGACCCAGTACTTC. Translating gives CSARLGTGAQETQYF.

This clonotype was seen at least ten times. The chain recombines TRBV28 with TRBJ2-7; possibly TRBD1 or TRBD2 for D (5 bases each). The CDR3 length is 14 residues. Trimming took off 2 bases at V and 7 bases at J, with 15 bases between the two ends. CDR1 is MDHEN, CDR2 SYDVKM, per germline. CDR3 in DNA: TGTGCCAGCAGTTTAGACGGGACCCATGAAGAGCAGTACTTC. Residues: CASSLDGTHEEQYF.

The chain couples TRBV9 to TRBJ2-2; tentative D call: TRBD1 (6 bases). Trimming cost V 4 bases and J 6 bases, with 13 bases left between them. The CDR3 is made up of 14 amino acids. Germline lookup yields CDR1 SGDLS and CDR2 YYNGEE. The CDR3 loop is CASSQGLRAGELFF. CDR3 nucleotides: TGTGCCAGCAGCCAGGGGCTTAGAGCCGGGGAGCTGTTTTTT.

This clonotype was recorded many times. Because the CDR3's place on the DNA is in doubt, the DNA is left out and the CDR3 is given as listed by TCRdb. The gene calls are TRBV7-5 and TRBJ2-4. TRBV7-5 is assigned pseudogene status. Inclusive of both ends, the CDR3 amounts to 17 amino acids. CDR3 sequence reads: CISVSEAYPSDKNIQYF.

The rearrangement uses TRBV12-3 or TRBV12-4 and TRBJ2-1; no clear D. This CDR3 spans 16 amino acids. Trimming left V 6 bases short and J 8 bases short, with 23 bases between. This CDR3 reads CASSRPTPARVDEQFF. CDR3 DNA sequence: TGTGCCAGCAGCCGACCAACTCCCGCTCGGGTCGATGAGCAGTTCTTC.

The table lists this clonotype with many counts. The rearrangement joins TRBV19 to TRBJ2-1; D ambiguous. The CDR3 spans 12 residues. With 7 bases removed from V and 6 bases from J, the gap between germline ends came to 10 bases. CDR1 and CDR2 (germline): LNHDA, SQIVND (reference sequence). The CDR3: CASKTPINEQFF. The CDR3 nucleotides are TGTGCCAGTAAGACCCCAATCAATGAGCAGTTCTTC. Looking up the rest from reference TRBV19 and TRBJ2-1 gives the full variable domain: DGGITQSPKYLFRKEGQNVTLSCEQNLNHDAMYWYRQDPGQGLRLIYYSQIVNDFQKGDIAEGYSVSREKKESFPLTVTSAQKNPTAFYLCASKTPINEQFFGPGTRLTVL.

This clonotype was found many times. J is TRBJ1-1 and V is TRBV7-9; 7 bases fit TRBD1. This CDR3 is built from 17 residues. J lost 0 bases, V lost 5 bases, and 12 bases had no gene match. In germline, CDR1 is SEHNR, CDR2 FQNEAQ (reference sequence). The DNA for the CDR3 is TGTGCCAGCAGCCGCCGGGCCAGGGGGAAGATGAACACTGAAGCTTTCTTT. Translated, it gives CASSRRARGKMNTEAFF.

This clonotype was observed many times. The chain is built from TRBV7-2 and TRBJ2-3; 11 bases map to TRBD2. The J segment lost 5 bases and the V segment lost 4 bases, leaving 8 bases of the junction unmatched. The CDR3 contains 16 residues. The germline V gene encodes CDR1 SGHTA and CDR2 FQGNSA. Here the CDR3 reads CASSSIAGGGIDTQYF. The DNA of the CDR3 is TGTGCCAGCAGCTCCATAGCGGGAGGGGGAATAGATACGCAGTATTTT.

V and J are TRBV10-3 and TRBJ2-3, with D hard to call. CDR1 and CDR2 from the germline V gene are ENHRY and SYGVKD. The CDR3 is made up of 15 amino acids. V was trimmed by 0 bases and J by 4 bases, leaving 11 bases between them. CDR3 sequence reads: CAISESMGIADTQYF. The DNA for the CDR3 is TGTGCCATCAGTGAGTCGATGGGGATCGCAGATACGCAGTATTTT.

This clonotype was recorded at least ten times. J is TRBJ2-7 and V is TRBV7-8; 7 nucleotides match TRBD2. The germline V gene encodes CDR1 SGHVS and CDR2 FQNEAQ. The ends lost 5 bases at V and 0 bases at J; junction bases unmatched: 7. This CDR3 is built from 15 residues. The CDR3 DNA is TGTGCCAGCAGCATCGCCCGGACTAGCTCCTACGAGCAGTACTTC. It specifies CASSIARTSSYEQYF.

This clonotype occurred many times. V gene TRBV6-1 combines with J gene TRBJ2-7; the D gene is possibly TRBD2 (6 bases). V shed 7 bases and J shed 0 bases, with 16 bases lying between them. CDR3 length equals 15 residues. Germline CDR1 reads MNHNS; CDR2 reads SASEGT. The chain's CDR3 is CASNPYGGISYEQYF. The CDR3 coding sequence is TGTGCCAGCAACCCCTATGGGGGGATCTCCTACGAGCAGTACTTC.

V and J are TRBV19 and TRBJ1-1, with D unclear. Trimming stripped 9 bases from V and 1 base from J, with 12 bases between. CDR3 length equals 13 residues. Per germline, CDR1 LNHDA and CDR2 SQIVND (reference sequence). This chain's CDR3 is CASKPNTNTEAFF. DNA for the CDR3: TGTGCCAGCAAGCCGAACACGAACACTGAAGCTTTCTTT.

In its sample, this clonotype was seen many times. V is TRBV12-3 or TRBV12-4 and J is TRBJ2-1; 7 nucleotides match TRBD1. The CDR3 runs to 14 residues. Losses at the gene ends were 5 bases for V and 6 bases for J; bases not matched to a gene: 7. CDR3 residues: CASSPRGQRNEQFF. The CDR3 DNA reads as TGTGCCAGCAGTCCAAGGGGACAGCGCAATGAGCAGTTCTTC.

This chain uses TRBV7-9 with TRBJ1-1; D gene unclear. CDR1 and CDR2 (germline): SEHNR, FQNEAQ (reference sequence). Trimming took 7 bases from V and 1 from J, leaving 10 bases between them. This CDR3 has 13 residues. DNA of the CDR3: TGTGCCAGCACCCACCCTTGGAACACTGAAGCTTTCTTT. Translated, it gives CASTHPWNTEAFF.

This clonotype showed up just a few times. The V and J genes are TRBV4-3 and TRBJ2-1; D tentatively reads TRBD1 or TRBD2 (5 bases each). The CDR3 contains 16 residues. Per germline, CDR1 LGHNA and CDR2 YSLEER. V was cut by 0 bases and J by 7 bases, with 16 bases left in between. The CDR3 coding sequence is TGCGCCAGCAGCCAAGAGGAGGCAGGGTTAGGGAATGAGCAGTTCTTC. This sequence encodes CASSQEEAGLGNEQFF.

The rearrangement links TRBV18 to TRBJ2-2, with D possibly TRBD1 on 6 matching bases. Trimming left V 4 bases short and J 0 bases short, with 12 bases between. The germline CDR1 and CDR2 sequences are KGHSH and LQKENI. The CDR3 contains 16 residues. CDR3 in DNA: TGTGCCAGCTCACTTCTGGACAGAGCGAACACCGGGGAGCTGTTTTTT. Its translation is CASSLLDRANTGELFF.

Many counts were recorded for this clonotype. The rearrangement links TRBV6-5 to TRBJ2-1, with 7 positions matching TRBD2. From germline, CDR1 is MNHEY and CDR2 SVGAGI. The V and J ends lost 8 bases and 2 bases, in that order; junction bases with no gene match: 12. The CDR3 has 16 residues. The DNA of the CDR3 is TGTGCCAGCGGAAGACCGACTAGCCCCCCCTACAATGAGCAGTTCTTC. It encodes CASGRPTSPPYNEQFF.